This T cell receptor (beta chain) was found in a study of regulatory and conventional T cells in RAG deficiency. The study's findings and limits: Shannon entropy was markedly lower and Simpson indices higher in RAG-deficient patients than control T-cell subsets. Shorter CDR3s in all patient subsets; >85% Treg-Tconv overlap in Omenn. Omenn syndrome and CID/AS patients had around 100-fold fewer unique Treg TCR beta sequences, versus approximately 10-fold elsewhere.

The CDR3 contains 13 residues. Germline V gene lookup returns CDR1 LNHDA and CDR2 SQIVND (reference sequence). Trimming took 7 bases from V and 3 from J, leaving 9 bases between them. As to this clone: Its antigen is unknown.

Regulatory T cells were sorted from blood as CD4+ CD25-high CD127-low cells. Generated by immunoSEQ multiplex PCR, the TCRdb table keeps only in-frame clones and is missing some. The table has some 28,000 clones, approximately 90% seen once; the top ten hold over 0.75%. These same data were also listed under a study on regulatory T cells. From that second work: Primers: 52 TRBV forward and 13 TRBJ reverse.

The source is a human donor in good health. V gene TRBV19 combines with J gene TRBJ2-2; D is perhaps TRBD1 (5 bases). Material: Tregs sorted from blood. CDR3 coding DNA: TGTGCCAGTACCGACAGATACACCGGGGAGCTGTTTTTT. Its protein product is CASTDRYTGELFF.